A selection of T cell receptor beta chains follows, all from one sample in a study of vaccination and CD4 T cells after COVID-19. TCRdb used MiXCR to reprocess the PCR reads, holding one entry per CDR3 protein. Of about 13,000 distinct CDR3 sequences in the sample, around three fifths were seen once. Which antigens these TCRs recognize remains unknown. Sequencing was performed on CD4+ T cells from blood, cultured in vitro. The receptors were sampled from a human donor who had recovered from COVID-19. Both conserved end residues are part of each CDR3. A D gene is named only where the DNA matches it firmly. Part of the rows lack a size; the others show once, few, many or a class for expanded clones.

d_call j_call v_call cdr3_length clone_size cdr3_aa cdr3_nt
- TRBJ2-3 TRBV7-3 12 - CASSDSTDTQYF TGTGCCAGCAGCGACAGCACAGATACGCAGTATTTT
- TRBJ2-1 TRBV20-1 15 - CSAEPIAARYNEQFF TGCAGTGCTGAACCGATAGCGGCCCGCTACAATGAGCAGTTCTTC
- TRBJ1-1 TRBV6-2/TRBV6-3 18 few CASTQGWRVLRSNTEAFF TGTGCCAGCACCCAAGGATGGCGGGTTCTACGGAGTAACACTGAAGCTTTCTTT
TRBD1 TRBJ1-2 TRBV6-1 14 few CASSTQGADYGYTF TGTGCCAGCAGCACACAGGGGGCGGACTATGGCTACACCTTC
- TRBJ1-5 TRBV6-5 14 - CASSSAGEVQPQHF TGTGCCAGCAGTTCCGCGGGTGAGGTTCAGCCCCAGCATTTT
- TRBJ1-1 TRBV20-1 16 - CSARVSGGTGDTEAFF TGCAGTGCTAGAGTCTCGGGGGGGACGGGGGACACTGAAGCTTTCTTT
- TRBJ2-3 TRBV24-1 15 few CATSGPGTETDTQYF TGTGCCACCAGTGGGCCCGGGACCGAAACAGATACGCAGTATTTT
TRBD2 TRBJ2-3 TRBV20-1 15 - CSASKREGRTDTQYF TGCAGTGCCAGTAAGCGGGAGGGCCGAACAGATACGCAGTATTTT
TRBD1 TRBJ2-1 TRBV7-3 15 - CASSLGWDRDNEQFF TGTGCCAGCAGCTTGGGTTGGGACAGGGACAATGAGCAGTTCTTC
- TRBJ1-6 TRBV2 13 - CASKEINNSPLHF TGTGCCAGCAAGGAAATTAATAATTCACCCCTCCACTTT
TRBD2 TRBJ2-7 TRBV6-1 16 - CASSIRTSGSLYEQYF TGTGCCAGCAGTATTCGGACTAGCGGGAGCTTGTACGAGCAGTACTTC
- TRBJ1-1 TRBV2 12 - CASSWGETEAFF TGTGCCAGCAGTTGGGGGGAAACTGAAGCTTTCTTT
- TRBJ1-5 TRBV6-1 14 few CASRQWGGNQPQHF TGTGCCAGCAGGCAGTGGGGGGGCAATCAGCCCCAGCATTTT
- TRBJ1-3 TRBV20-1 15 - CSARDIAGSGNTIYF TGCAGTGCTAGAGATATCGCGGGCTCTGGAAACACCATATATTTT
- TRBJ2-3 TRBV10-3 16 - CAISESPGGGTDTQYF TGTGCCATCAGTGAGTCCCCCGGGGGCGGCACAGATACGCAGTATTTT
- TRBJ1-2 TRBV28 14 - CASSLPTVNYGYTF TGTGCCAGCAGTTTACCGACAGTCAACTATGGCTACACCTTC
- TRBJ1-5 TRBV19 16 few CASSILGRALNQPQHF TGTGCCAGTAGTATATTGGGCAGGGCTCTGAATCAGCCCCAGCATTTT
- TRBJ2-1 TRBV20-1 14 - CSADLARIYNEQFF TGCAGTGCAGACCTAGCGAGGATCTACAATGAGCAGTTCTTC
- TRBJ2-2 TRBV7-9 16 - CASSRRGAEFTGELFF TGTGCCAGCAGCCGAAGGGGGGCAGAATTCACCGGGGAGCTGTTTTTT
- TRBJ2-3 TRBV7-8 14 - CASSFGPSTDTQYF TGTGCCAGCAGCTTCGGACCTAGCACAGATACGCAGTATTTT
- TRBJ2-5 TRBV12-3/TRBV12-4 16 - CASSTRDRLYRETQYF TGTGCCAGCAGCACCCGGGACCGACTGTATCGGGAGACCCAGTACTTC
- TRBJ2-3 TRBV21-1 19 - CASSKARDRGLRGTDTQYF TGTGCCAGCAGCAAAGCCCGGGACAGGGGGTTACGCGGCACAGATACGCAGTATTTT
- TRBJ1-6 TRBV6-1 19 few CASSEVWVLTGAYNSPLHF TGTGCCAGCAGTGAAGTTTGGGTTTTGACAGGCGCCTATAATTCACCCCTCCACTTT
- TRBJ1-2 TRBV7-2 19 - CASSSPQRAPRRGDYGYTF TGTGCCAGCAGCTCGCCCCAGCGGGCCCCCAGAAGAGGAGACTATGGCTACACCTTC
TRBD1 TRBJ1-2 TRBV30 12 - CAWRLRGVGYTF TGTGCCTGGAGGCTCAGGGGGGTGGGCTACACCTTC
- TRBJ2-5 TRBV24-1 13 - CATRARFQETQYF TGTGCCACCAGGGCGCGATTCCAAGAGACCCAGTACTTC
TRBD1 TRBJ1-1 TRBV27 14 - CASNFQGGITEAFF TGTGCCAGCAATTTTCAGGGGGGGATCACTGAAGCTTTCTTT
TRBD2 TRBJ2-2 TRBV20-1 15 once CSARAPSGNTGELFF TGCAGTGCTAGGGCCCCTAGCGGGAACACCGGGGAGCTGTTTTTT
- TRBJ1-3 TRBV6-2/TRBV6-3 16 - CASSPSGEVTGNTIYF TGTGCCAGCAGTCCATCAGGGGAAGTAACTGGAAACACCATATATTTT
TRBD1 TRBJ1-5 TRBV6-5 15 - CASSWDRAAGQPQHF TGTGCCAGCAGTTGGGACAGGGCCGCAGGTCAGCCCCAGCATTTT
- TRBJ1-6 TRBV28 14 few CASSLDLGNSPLHF TGTGCCAGCAGTTTAGACCTAGGGAATTCACCCCTCCACTTT
- TRBJ1-1 TRBV20-1 13 few CSASTGQNTEAFF TGCAGTGCTAGTACGGGACAGAACACTGAAGCTTTCTTT
TRBD2 TRBJ2-1 TRBV20-1 15 - CSARKTSGRAWEQFF TGCAGTGCACGCAAAACTAGCGGGAGGGCTTGGGAGCAGTTCTTC
- TRBJ1-2 TRBV6-1 12 few CASQRANYGYTF TGTGCCAGCCAGAGAGCTAACTATGGCTACACCTTC
TRBD2 TRBJ2-3 TRBV7-9 16 - CASRPISGSDTDTQYF TGTGCCAGCAGGCCTATTAGCGGGAGTGACACAGATACGCAGTATTTT